The 28 T cell receptor beta chains below were found in one sample sequenced in a study of blood T cell repertoires in COVID-19. Assay used: immunoSEQ multiplex PCR; TCRdb lists only in-frame clones, some missing. This table has about 320,000 clones, 75% to 90% appearing once. Sequencing input: PBMCs or T cells enriched from blood (not recorded which). All receptors come from a man in his sixties who had recovered from COVID-19.

The V call is TRBV9, the J call TRBJ2-3, with D possibly matching TRBD1 (5 bases). Germline CDR1 reads SGDLS; CDR2 reads YYNGEE. CDR3 length: 15 amino acids. V was trimmed by 1 base and J by 5 bases, leaving 14 bases between them. The CDR3, as DNA: TGTGCCAGCAGCGTAACCGGAAGGGGTGTAGATACGCAGTATTTT. It translates to CASSVTGRGVDTQYF.

The gene calls are TRBV28 and TRBJ2-7; the D gene is possibly TRBD1 (6 bases). The CDR3 totals 13 residues. With 3 bases removed from V and 2 bases from J, the gap between germline ends came to 8 bases. Germline CDR1 and CDR2: MDHEN and SYDVKM. The CDR3, as DNA: TGTGCCAGCAGTTTCAGGGACACCTACGAGCAGTACTTC. Amino acid sequence: CASSFRDTYEQYF.

The chain is built from TRBV9 and TRBJ1-4; 9 bases are a match to TRBD1. The CDR3 sequence is 15 residues long. V lost 0 bases to trimming and J lost 7 bases; unmatched junction nucleotides: 4. Germline V gene sequence: CDR1 SGDLS, CDR2 YYNGEE. The chain's CDR3 is CASSVGDRVAEKLFF. The CDR3 DNA is TGTGCCAGCAGCGTAGGGGACAGGGTGGCTGAAAAACTGTTTTTT.

This clone came up a few times. The V call is TRBV6-4, the J call TRBJ1-3; 8 bases map to TRBD1. This CDR3 has 17 amino acids. The junction had 13 bases not matched to a gene; V was cut back by 4 bases and J by 5 bases. CDR1 MRHNA and CDR2 SNTAGT come from the germline V gene. CDR3 DNA: TGTGCCAGCAGTGTTTCCGTCCGGGACAGGACTCGAAACACCATATATTTT. It is translated as CASSVSVRDRTRNTIYF.

The chain carries TRBV5-1 and TRBJ2-7; D is possibly TRBD1 (5 bases). CDR3 size: 14 residues. Trimming shortened V by 1 base and J by 1 base, and 9 bases separated the two germline ends. The germline gives CDR1 SGHRS, CDR2 YFSETQ. The CDR3 loop reads CASSLLGESYEQYF. Here the CDR3 DNA reads TGCGCCAGCAGCTTGCTAGGGGAATCCTACGAGCAGTACTTC.

The rearrangement uses TRBV28 and TRBJ1-5, with D uncertain. In germline, CDR1 is MDHEN, CDR2 SYDVKM. The V gene lost 5 bases and the J gene lost 11 bases, with 10 bases spanning the gap. The length of the CDR3 is 11 residues. The CDR3 is CASSPLSAQHF. CDR3 nucleotides: TGTGCCAGCAGTCCCCTTTCAGCCCAGCATTTT. Variable domain in full (rest from reference TRBV28 and TRBJ1-5): DVKVTQSSRYLVKRTGEKVFLECVQDMDHENMFWYRQDPGLGLRLIYFSYDVKMKEKGDIPEGYSVSREKKERFSLILESASTNQTSMYLCASSPLSAQHFGDGTRLSIL.

The V and J genes are TRBV27 and TRBJ1-1, with TRBD1 as a possible D gene (5 bases). The length of the CDR3 is 15 residues. Trimming took off 0 bases at V and 3 bases at J, with 11 bases between the two ends. The germline CDR1 and CDR2 sequences are MNHEY and SMNVEV (reference sequence). This chain's CDR3 is CASSLSYGGDTEAFF. CDR3 DNA: TGTGCCAGCAGTTTATCGTACGGGGGGGACACTGAAGCTTTCTTT.

The chain has TRBV7-9 and TRBJ2-7; 9 positions match TRBD1. Germline V gene data show CDR1 as SEHNR and CDR2 as FQNEAQ (reference sequence). J lost 0 bases, V lost 5 bases, and 5 bases had no gene match. This CDR3 has 15 residues. The CDR3 reads CASSANRGHSYEQYF. Written as DNA, the CDR3 is TGTGCCAGCAGCGCAAACAGGGGGCACTCCTACGAGCAGTACTTC.

This rearrangement joins TRBV30 to TRBJ1-6; perhaps TRBD1 as D (5 bases). The CDR3 is made up of 13 amino acids. Germline CDR1 reads GTSNPN; CDR2 reads SVGIG (reference sequence). V shed 2 bases and J shed 7 bases, with 9 bases lying between them. As DNA, the CDR3 is TGTGCCTGGAGTCGGCAGGGAAATTCACCCCTCCACTTT. This encodes CAWSRQGNSPLHF.

This clone was detected only once. The chain links TRBV4-1 to TRBJ2-2, with D maybe TRBD1 (6 bases). Germline loops: CDR1 MGHRA, CDR2 YSYEKL. With 2 bases removed from V and 5 bases from J, the gap between germline ends came to 12 bases. This CDR3 is 15 amino acids long. CDR3 coding DNA: TGCGCCAGCAGCCAAACAGGGAGTGTGACCGGGGAGCTGTTTTTT. Translating gives CASSQTGSVTGELFF.

This clone showed up many times. The chain carries TRBV28 and TRBJ1-5; 9 nucleotides align to TRBD1. In germline, CDR1 is MDHEN, CDR2 SYDVKM. The ends lost 6 bases at V and 6 bases at J; junction bases unmatched: 3. This CDR3 region has 13 residues. For the CDR3, the DNA is TGTGCCAGCAGGGGGACAGGGAGTCAGCCCCAGCATTTT. Protein sequence: CASRGTGSQPQHF.

The V gene is TRBV5-4, the J gene TRBJ1-2; the match to TRBD1 covers 10 bases. The V gene's germline CDR1 is SGHNT and CDR2 YYREEE (reference sequence). V dropped 5 bases and J dropped 7; count of bases not matched to a gene: 5. The CDR3 is 13 amino acids. DNA for the CDR3: TGTGCCAGCAGGAGAGGGACAGGGGTTGGCTACACCTTC. It codes for CASRRGTGVGYTF.

The rearrangement links TRBV7-3 to TRBJ2-1, with 10 bases fitting TRBD2. J lost 0 bases, V lost 5 bases, and 4 bases had no gene match. Germline V gene data show CDR1 as SGHTA and CDR2 as FQGTGA. This CDR3 is built from 16 residues. The DNA for the CDR3 is TGTGCCAGCAGCCCTTTAGCGGGAGGCTCCTACAATGAGCAGTTCTTC. Amino acids: CASSPLAGGSYNEQFF.

The chain employs TRBV6-5 and TRBJ2-5; D perhaps matches TRBD2 (5 bases). Trimming took off 0 bases at V and 1 base at J, with 6 bases between the two ends. Germline CDR1 is MNHEY and CDR2 is SVGAGI. The CDR3 length is 14 residues. The CDR3, as DNA: TGTGCCAGCAGTTACTCGAGGGCCCAAGAGACCCAGTACTTC. As protein: CASSYSRAQETQYF.

The chain carries TRBV11-2 and TRBJ1-3; D remains ambiguous. Germline V gives CDR1 SGHAT, CDR2 FQNNGV. The CDR3 has 17 amino acids. V was clipped by 1 base and J by 4 bases, with 17 bases between them. CDR3 in DNA: TGTGCCAGCAGCTTAGTTTGGGCAGAAAGGTGGGGAAACACCATATATTTT. Its protein product is CASSLVWAERWGNTIYF.

This chain links TRBV3-1 (or the pseudogene TRBV3-2) with TRBJ2-5; D is undetermined. The CDR3 totals 14 residues. Germline CDR1 reads LGHDT; CDR2 reads YNNKEL (reference sequence). Trimming cost V 4 bases and J 1 base, with 10 bases left between them. The CDR3 spells CASSPSNSQETQYF. In nucleotides, the CDR3 is TGTGCCAGCAGCCCGTCGAACAGCCAAGAGACCCAGTACTTC.

This rearrangement joins TRBV20-1 to TRBJ1-5; 7 nucleotides match TRBD1. V was clipped by 0 bases and J by 10 bases; unmatched bases: 0. This CDR3 spans 11 amino acids. Germline assignment: CDR1 DFQATT and CDR2 SNEGSKA (reference sequence). The CDR3 nucleotides read TGCAGTGCTAGAGAAGGGGGCCCCCAGCATTTT. It yields the protein CSAREGGPQHF.

The rearrangement uses TRBV3-1 (or the pseudogene TRBV3-2) and TRBJ2-1; TRBD2 matches 8 bases. CDR1 is LGHDT and CDR2 is YNNKEL in the germline V gene (reference sequence). With V trimmed by 4 bases and J by 0 bases, 2 bases remained unmatched. This CDR3 has 15 amino acids. The CDR3 nucleotides are TGTGCCAGCAGCCGGAGCGGGAGCTCCTACAATGAGCAGTTCTTC. It specifies CASSRSGSSYNEQFF.

This chain links TRBV6-5 with TRBJ1-5, with 7 bases that match TRBD1. This CDR3 has 15 amino acids. The trim removed 5 bases at V and 3 bases at J, leaving 7 bases unmatched. The germline CDR1 and CDR2 sequences are MNHEY and SVGAGI. CDR3 nucleotides: TGTGCCAGCAGTCCAGACAGGGAGAACAATCAGCCCCAGCATTTT. Translated, it gives CASSPDRENNQPQHF.

The chain is built from TRBV9 and TRBJ2-1; 13 bases fit TRBD2. With V trimmed by 2 bases and J by 4 bases, 12 bases remained unmatched. Germline CDR1 SGDLS, CDR2 YYNGEE. This CDR3 is 19 amino acids long. The CDR3 loop reads CASSVGLAGAGGSYNEQFF. CDR3 coding DNA: TGTGCCAGCAGCGTTGGACTAGCGGGGGCCGGTGGGTCTTACAATGAGCAGTTCTTC. Based on the CDR3 plus reference TRBV9 and TRBJ2-1, the full variable domain is DSGVTQTPKHLITATGQRVTLRCSPRSGDLSVYWYQQSLDQGLQFLIQYYNGEERAKGNILERFSAQQFPDLHSELNLSSLELGDSALYFCASSVGLAGAGGSYNEQFFGPGTRLTVL.

The rearrangement joins TRBV18 to TRBJ2-7, with 9 bases lining up with TRBD2. This CDR3 region has 16 residues. V gave up 1 base and J gave up 3 bases; unmatched junction bases: 7. The V gene's germline CDR1 is KGHSH and CDR2 LQKENI. CDR3 DNA sequence: TGTGCCAGCTCACCACGCCTGACTAGCGGTAACTACGAGCAGTACTTC. Protein: CASSPRLTSGNYEQYF.

The chain uses TRBV3-1 (or the pseudogene TRBV3-2) and TRBJ2-1; TRBD2 agrees at 15 bases. Per the germline V gene, CDR1 is LGHDT and CDR2 is YNNKEL (reference sequence). The CDR3 has 17 residues. Trimming at V came to 0 bases and at J to 7 bases, leaving 4 bases not matched to a gene. CDR3: CASSQEWTSGRGNEQFF. The CDR3 DNA sequence: TGTGCCAGCAGCCAAGAATGGACTAGCGGGAGGGGGAATGAGCAGTTCTTC.

V usage is TRBV29-1 and J usage is TRBJ2-3; the D gene is possibly TRBD2 (6 bases). In germline, CDR1 is SQVTM, CDR2 ANQGSEA. CDR3 size: 13 residues. The V and J ends lost 4 bases and 4 bases respectively, with 12 bases between them. CDR3: CSVGGEVPDTQYF. The CDR3 DNA sequence: TGCAGCGTTGGCGGGGAGGTCCCAGATACGCAGTATTTT.

This chain links TRBV19 with TRBJ1-1, with D possibly matching TRBD1 (6 bases). The germline gives CDR1 LNHDA, CDR2 SQIVND (reference sequence). This CDR3 spans 15 amino acids. V was trimmed by 7 bases and J by 1 base, leaving 16 bases between them. CDR3 DNA: TGTGCCAGTAACCTAAGGGGGGGATCGAACACTGAAGCTTTCTTT. The encoded protein is CASNLRGGSNTEAFF. Full variable domain (missing parts from reference TRBV19 and TRBJ1-1): DGGITQSPKYLFRKEGQNVTLSCEQNLNHDAMYWYRQDPGQGLRLIYYSQIVNDFQKGDIAEGYSVSREKKESFPLTVTSAQKNPTAFYLCASNLRGGSNTEAFFGQGTRLTVV.

The chain joins TRBV24-1 to TRBJ2-7; D possibly corresponds to TRBD2 (5 bases). The germline gives CDR1 KGHDR, CDR2 SFDVKD. The CDR3 length is 15 residues. Between the trimmed V and J ends, which lost 7 bases and 2 bases, there was a span of 17 bases. The CDR3: CATRAGGGPTYEQYF. In DNA, the CDR3 is TGTGCCACCAGGGCGGGTGGTGGGCCAACCTACGAGCAGTACTTC.

The chain joins TRBV2 to TRBJ1-1; 7 bases match TRBD1. Germline V gene sequence: CDR1 SNHLY, CDR2 FYNNEI. J lost 2 bases, V lost 6 bases, and 9 bases had no gene match. This CDR3 has 15 amino acids. CDR3 sequence reads: CASRSDRVLNTEAFF. In DNA, the CDR3 is TGTGCCAGCAGGTCTGACAGGGTGTTAAACACTGAAGCTTTCTTT.

J is TRBJ2-7 and V is TRBV2, with D perhaps TRBD2 (5 bases). The CDR3 is made up of 13 amino acids. Looked up from germline, CDR1 is SNHLY and CDR2 is FYNNEI. V lost 8 bases and J lost 4, with 15 bases in between. The CDR3 protein is CASSGIRSYEQYF. CDR3 in DNA: TGTGCCAGCTCCGGGATTAGATCATACGAGCAGTACTTC.

The chain links TRBV5-1 to TRBJ2-3; 9 positions agree with TRBD2. Germline-derived CDR1 and CDR2 are SGHRS and YFSETQ. After removal of 0 bases from V and 5 bases from J, the junction contained 4 bases not matched to a gene. This CDR3 comprises 15 residues. CDR3 amino acids: CASSLGGRAVDTQYF. CDR3 DNA: TGCGCCAGCAGCTTGGGCGGGAGGGCCGTAGATACGCAGTATTTT.